This TCR beta chain was captured in a study of blood T cell repertoires in COVID-19. Across the study: There were acute and convalescent COVID-19 samples, and they came from the United States, Italy and Spain. PBMCs, B-cell-depleted T cells, or T cells were the source of the cDNA or gDNA that made up the material.

The CDR3 has 15 amino acids. CDR1 and CDR2 from the germline V gene are KGHDR and SFDVKD. Trimming took 5 bases from V and 4 from J, leaving 14 bases between them. Methods used by the authors: Estimates of nucleated cell counts were drawn from the amplification of reference gene primers. Some clones are missing from TCRdb's copy, which holds only in-frame ones; the method was immunoSEQ multiplex PCR. V and J calls and clone size are copied from that table; D and trimming were computed from the DNA. The sample gives approximately 210,000 clones, approximately 87% of which show up once; 2% to 3% is in the top ten.

The chain uses TRBV24-1 and TRBJ1-3, with unresolved D. The receptor's source is a woman aged 70-85 years with active or convalescent COVID-19. Material: peripheral blood. The CDR3 here is CATSAGGFSGNTIYF. CDR3 in DNA: TGTGCCACCAGTGCGGGTGGGTTCAGCGGAAACACCATATATTTT.